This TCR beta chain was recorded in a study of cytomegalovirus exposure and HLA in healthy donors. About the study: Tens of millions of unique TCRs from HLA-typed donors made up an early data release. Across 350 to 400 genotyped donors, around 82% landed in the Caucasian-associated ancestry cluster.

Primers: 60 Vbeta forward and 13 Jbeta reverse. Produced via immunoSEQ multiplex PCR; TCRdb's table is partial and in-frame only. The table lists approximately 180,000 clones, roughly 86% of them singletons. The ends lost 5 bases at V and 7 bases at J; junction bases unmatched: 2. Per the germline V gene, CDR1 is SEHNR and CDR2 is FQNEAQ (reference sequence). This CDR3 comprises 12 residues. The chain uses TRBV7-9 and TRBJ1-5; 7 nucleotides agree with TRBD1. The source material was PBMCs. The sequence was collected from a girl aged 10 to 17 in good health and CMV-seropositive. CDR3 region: CASSPGGQPQHF. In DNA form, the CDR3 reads TGTGCCAGCAGCCCAGGGGGACAGCCCCAGCATTTT.